The subject of this entry is one T cell receptor beta chain. This sample was included in a study of cytomegalovirus exposure and HLA in healthy donors. The CDR3 covers 14 residues. Germline V CDR1 and CDR2: SGHNT, YYREEE (reference sequence). The trim removed 6 bases at V and 5 bases at J, leaving 9 bases unmatched. Assay used: immunoSEQ multiplex PCR; TCRdb lists only in-frame clones, some missing. The sample comprises about 140,000 clones, roughly 81% of which are singletons, and around 1.4% rests with the top ten. Sequenced: PBMCs. The rearrangement uses TRBV5-4 and TRBJ1-1; 8 positions match TRBD1. This TCR came from a woman in her 30s in good health and CMV-seronegative. This chain's CDR3 is CASMPGGEETEAFF. CDR3 nucleotide sequence: TGTGCCAGCATGCCAGGGGGCGAGGAGACTGAAGCTTTCTTT.